These T cell receptor beta chains were read from a single sample in a study of shared clonotypes between healthy human individuals. TCRdb keeps only in-frame clones here, not all; method: immunoSEQ multiplex PCR. This sample has a few million clones, with 85% to 95% found just once. The sample comprised naive CD4+ T cells from PBMCs. The receptors were sampled from a man aged 18 to 35 in good health. Some clones in this sample may be carry-over from other donors' samples. The CDR3 runs from the conserved cysteine through the conserved F or W. D genes are given only for firm matches. The size entry is marked missing in some rows and otherwise reads once, few, many or a size class.

V gene	J gene	clone size	D gene	CDR3 DNA	CDR3 protein
TRBV7-9	TRBJ1-2	.	TRBD1	TGTGCCAGCAGCTTAGGATGGGGACAGGCTGGGGCTAACTATGGCTACACCTTC	CASSLGWGQAGANYGYTF
TRBV2	TRBJ2-1	.	.	TGTGCCAGCAGTGGGAGTCAGGGGCCCTACAATGAGCAGTTCTTC	CASSGSQGPYNEQFF
TRBV12-5	TRBJ2-1	.	.	TGTGCTAGTGGTTTCGGCTCCTACAATGAGCAGTTCTTC	CASGFGSYNEQFF
TRBV6-5	TRBJ2-7	.	.	TGTGCCAGCAGTCCCTTCAACACTGCAAGCTACGAGCAGTACTTC	CASSPFNTASYEQYF
TRBV11-2	TRBJ1-1	few	.	TGTGCCAGCAGGAAGCCCGGCATGGGTACTGAAGCTTTCTTT	CASRKPGMGTEAFF
TRBV9	TRBJ1-3	.	.	TGTGCCAGCAGCGTAGGGGTGCGAACCTCTGGAAACACCATATATTTT	CASSVGVRTSGNTIYF
TRBV9	TRBJ1-3	.	TRBD1	TGTGCCAGCAGCGTAGGGTTACGGACAGGGGAAAACACCATATATTTT	CASSVGLRTGENTIYF
TRBV5-1	TRBJ2-5	.	.	TGCGCCAGCAGGACAGGTCAAGAGACCCAGTACTTC	CASRTGQETQYF
TRBV6-6	TRBJ1-4	.	.	TGTGCCAGCGGGGTTAAAGGGGCCGGTGAAAAACTGTTTTTT	CASGVKGAGEKLFF
TRBV9	TRBJ2-1	.	TRBD2	TGTGCCAGCAGCGTAGCTTCGGGGAGGGCCGGGAATGAGCAGTTCTTC	CASSVASGRAGNEQFF
TRBV10-1	TRBJ2-3	once	.	TGCGCCAGCTACGGAGGGCCTAGCACAGATACGCAGTATTTT	CASYGGPSTDTQYF
TRBV6-1	TRBJ2-7	.	TRBD2	TGTGCCAGCAGTGGGGGACTAGCGGGACTTTCCTACGAGCAGTACTTC	CASSGGLAGLSYEQYF
TRBV7-2	TRBJ2-7	.	.	TGTGCCAGCAGCTCTATACCGGCCCGGGCCTACGAGCAGTACTTC	CASSSIPARAYEQYF
TRBV6-1	TRBJ1-1	.	.	TGTGCCAGCAGCTCGGGGACACTGGGGACTGAAGCTTTCTTT	CASSSGTLGTEAFF
TRBV10-3	TRBJ2-7	.	TRBD1	TGTGCCATTTTTAATGGGCCGCGGGGACAGGGCGAGCAGTACTTC	CAIFNGPRGQGEQYF
TRBV5-1	TRBJ2-5	.	TRBD1	TGCGCCAGCAGCTTGGGTGGGACAGGGACTCAAGAGACCCAGTACTTC	CASSLGGTGTQETQYF
TRBV6-5	TRBJ1-1	.	TRBD1	TGTGCCAGCAGTTACGCGGACAGGGGGGGTTTTGAAGCTTTCTTT	CASSYADRGGFEAFF
TRBV28	TRBJ2-5	.	TRBD1	TGTGCCAGCAGTCAACCAGGACAGGGCATGGGAGAGACCCAGTACTTC	CASSQPGQGMGETQYF
TRBV27	TRBJ1-4	.	TRBD1	TGTGCCAGCAGCACCCCAGGGGGTACAAAACTGTTTTTT	CASSTPGGTKLFF
TRBV7-6	TRBJ2-2	.	.	TGTGCCAGCTGCGAACGGGCTTCGGGCACCGGGGAGCTGTTTTTT	CASCERASGTGELFF
TRBV7-6	TRBJ1-5	.	TRBD1	TGTGCCAGCAGCAGGGGGCAGGGACAGCCCCAGCATTTT	CASSRGQGQPQHF
TRBV2	TRBJ2-1	.	.	TGTGCCAGCAGTGAAGAGGCTGCGTACAATGAGCAGTTCTTC	CASSEEAAYNEQFF
TRBV30	TRBJ2-3	.	.	TGTGCCTGGGGGGGAGCAGGGGCTAGCACAGATACGCAGTATTTT	CAWGGAGASTDTQYF
TRBV19	TRBJ1-5	.	.	TGTGCCAGTAGTATAGGGAGGACAGACAATCAGCCCCAGCATTTT	CASSIGRTDNQPQHF
TRBV4-2	TRBJ1-5	.	.	TGTGCCAGCAGCCAAGACTCACGGCTCAAAACGCCCCAGCATTTT	CASSQDSRLKTPQHF
TRBV7-2	TRBJ2-1	few	.	TGTGCCAGCAGCTTATACCAGAATGAGCAGTTCTTC	CASSLYQNEQFF